These 20 T cell receptor beta chains originate from one sample sequenced in a study of Graves' ophthalmopathy and Graves' hyperthyroidism (dated by TCRdb to 2016 to 2018). Instrument used: Illumina HiSeq 2000. For repertoire sequencing, TCR beta CDR3 regions were amplified from RNA transcripts. The first round was an RT-PCR using HTBI primers with the Qiagen OneStep RT-PCR kit, and this first round was followed by a second-round multiplex PCR, then size selection and purification. Using fastp trimming at Q25 and MiXCR clonotype assembly, TCRdb reanalyzed the public sequencing data and kept in-frame beta chains. Duplicate CDR3 protein sequences are folded into a single record with the most common DNA and genes. Here the sample has over a million distinct CDR3 sequences; 36% occur a single time. Over 8.5% of the sample belongs to the ten largest clones. Sequencing was carried out using peripheral blood or thyroid tissue (not recorded which). The receptors stem from an adult man with Graves' hyperthyroidism.

This clonotype has a count of ten or more. The rearrangement links TRBV29-1 to TRBJ2-7, with D possibly being TRBD1 or TRBD2 (5 bases each). Looked up from germline, CDR1 is SQVTM and CDR2 is ANQGSEA. Trimming removed 3 bases from V and 0 bases from J, with 9 bases in between. The CDR3 has 13 residues. CDR3 DNA: TGCAGCGTTGAGGGACCCAGCTCCTACGAGCAGTACTTC. This gives the protein CSVEGPSSYEQYF.

This clonotype was observed a few times. At one end, the junction sequence differs from germline, possibly due to a read error. The chain couples TRBV15 to TRBJ2-7; 7 positions match TRBD1. Germline values: CDR1 LNHNV, CDR2 YYDKDF (reference sequence). The CDR3 runs to 15 residues. CDR3 in amino acids: CAASRPGTASYEQYF. CDR3 nucleotide sequence: TGTGCCGCCAGCAGACCCGGGACAGCCTCCTACGAGCAGTACTTC.

The chain joins TRBV20-1 to TRBJ2-7; D might be TRBD2 (6 bases). Germline loops: CDR1 DFQATT, CDR2 SNEGSKA (reference sequence). The CDR3 has 15 residues. V was pared by 0 bases and J by 3 bases, with 15 bases between. CDR3: CSARDMAGIVYEQYF. The CDR3 DNA follows: TGCAGTGCTAGAGATATGGCGGGGATTGTCTACGAGCAGTACTTC.

This clonotype was detected ten times or more. The chain recombines TRBV19 with TRBJ2-7; TRBD2 matches 8 bases. V was pared by 6 bases and J by 7 bases, with 14 bases of the junction left unmatched. The CDR3 totals 15 residues. In germline, CDR1 is LNHDA, CDR2 SQIVND (reference sequence). CDR3 nucleotide sequence: TGTGCCAGTAGCATCGGGCTAGCGGGCGCAGAGGAGCAGTACTTC. As protein: CASSIGLAGAEEQYF.

This clonotype was found many times. The chain has TRBV5-1 and TRBJ1-1; weak D call: TRBD1 (5 bases). Deletions cut 5 bases from V and 11 bases from J, with 16 bases between. The CDR3 has 12 amino acids. CDR1 is SGHRS and CDR2 is YFSETQ in the germline V gene. Written as DNA, the CDR3 is TGCGCCAGCAGTCTTACGCAGGGTTCGGCTTTCTTT. It yields the protein CASSLTQGSAFF.

The chain carries TRBV20-1 and TRBJ1-2; D is unresolved. The CDR3 length is 11 residues. Germline V gene lookup returns CDR1 DFQATT and CDR2 SNEGSKA (reference sequence). Deletions cut 1 base from V and 8 bases from J, with 8 bases between. CDR3: CSARGSEGYTF. The CDR3 coding sequence is TGCAGTGCTAGAGGCAGCGAGGGCTACACCTTC.

This clonotype occurred a few times. The chain is built from TRBV7-3 and TRBJ1-1, with TRBD1 matching over 9 bases. Trimming at V came to 6 bases and at J to 5 bases, leaving 13 bases not matched to a gene. CDR1 and CDR2 from the germline V gene are SGHTA and FQGTGA. This CDR3 has 16 amino acids. This chain's CDR3 is CASSITGGVRGTEAFF. The CDR3 bases are TGTGCCAGCAGTATTACAGGGGGCGTAAGAGGAACTGAAGCTTTCTTT.

The CDR3 DNA reads TGTGCCAGCAGCTTAGGGGGGGGGGTGAGGACTGGGGCCAACGTCCTGACTTTC. It encodes CASSLGGGVRTGANVLTF. V is TRBV7-2 and J is TRBJ2-6, with TRBD2 identical over 7 bases. CDR3 length: 18 amino acids. Germline-derived CDR1 and CDR2 are SGHTA and FQGNSA. V dropped 1 base and J dropped 2; count of bases not matched to a gene: 8.

This clonotype was recorded at least ten times. The CDR3: CSGKEYEQYF. CDR3 nucleotides: TGCAGTGGAAAGGAATACGAGCAGTACTTC. V and J are TRBV20-1 and TRBJ2-7; no clear D gene. The CDR3 runs 10 residues. The V gene's germline CDR1 is DFQATT and CDR2 SNEGSKA (reference sequence). The V gene lost 7 bases and the J gene lost 4 bases, with 8 bases spanning the gap.

This sequence joins TRBV28 and TRBJ1-1, with D perhaps TRBD1 (5 bases). Trimming shortened V by 5 bases and J by 11 bases, and 12 bases separated the two germline ends. Germline CDR1 and CDR2: MDHEN and SYDVKM. The CDR3 is 11 residues long. This CDR3 reads CASSSLRGAFF. Written as DNA, the CDR3 is TGTGCCAGCAGTAGCCTGCGGGGGGCTTTCTTT.

This clonotype was seen repeatedly, ten times or more. V gene TRBV24-1 combines with J gene TRBJ2-7; no firm D call. There are 13 residues in the CDR3. CDR1 KGHDR and CDR2 SFDVKD come from the germline V gene. The germline V and J ends were trimmed by 5 bases and 5 bases, with 12 bases remaining between them. CDR3 loop: CATSGTERHEQYF. DNA for the CDR3: TGTGCCACCAGTGGTACGGAACGCCACGAGCAGTACTTC.

This clonotype was observed a handful of times. The chain links TRBV2 to TRBJ1-5, with 7 bases matching TRBD1. Germline assignment: CDR1 SNHLY and CDR2 FYNNEI. The length of the CDR3 is 17 residues. J lost 5 bases, V lost 8 bases, and 18 bases had no gene match. CDR3 residues: CASGGRGLGQTYQPQHF. The DNA of the CDR3 is TGTGCCAGCGGAGGACGGGGTCTGGGACAGACATATCAGCCCCAGCATTTT.

This chain joins TRBV7-2 and TRBJ1-2; D may be TRBD1 (6 bases). The germline V and J ends were trimmed by 3 bases and 4 bases, with 15 bases remaining between them. The germline gives CDR1 SGHTA, CDR2 FQGNSA. CDR3 size: 15 residues. The CDR3 sequence: CASSLGGRGAYGYTF. CDR3 bases: TGTGCCAGCAGCTTGGGTGGCAGGGGAGCCTATGGCTACACCTTC.

This clonotype was seen at least ten times. The CDR3 region is CASSSQEPGAMGPQHF. DNA for the CDR3: TGTGCCAGCAGCTCCCAGGAGCCAGGGGCAATGGGGCCCCAGCATTTT. The chain employs TRBV5-6 and TRBJ1-5; D perhaps matches TRBD1 (6 bases). With 3 bases removed from V and 9 bases from J, the gap between germline ends came to 22 bases. The CDR3 spans 16 residues. Germline V CDR1 and CDR2: SGHDT, YYEEEE.

This clonotype was detected ten times or more. This rearrangement joins TRBV20-1 to TRBJ2-5, with D perhaps TRBD2 (5 bases). CDR3 length equals 16 residues. V shed 3 bases and J shed 3 bases, with 20 bases lying between them. Germline V gives CDR1 DFQATT, CDR2 SNEGSKA (reference sequence). CDR3 bases: TGCAGTGCTAGCTCCTATGGTACAAGAGCGGAAGAGACCCAGTACTTC. This codes for CSASSYGTRAEETQYF.

This sequence joins TRBV7-2 and TRBJ1-4; TRBD1 might be the D (5 bases). This CDR3 spans 15 amino acids. Trimming cost V 1 base and J 7 bases, with 13 bases left between them. Per the germline V gene, CDR1 is SGHTA and CDR2 is FQGNSA. CDR3 amino acids: CASSLVQAGLEKLFF. The CDR3 region has the DNA TGTGCCAGCAGCTTAGTTCAGGCGGGGCTTGAAAAACTGTTTTTT.

This chain links TRBV4-3 with TRBJ2-5; D remains ambiguous. Germline V CDR1 and CDR2: LGHNA, YSLEER. The germline V and J ends were trimmed by 4 bases and 1 base, with 19 bases remaining between them. The CDR3 contains 17 residues. CDR3 in DNA: TGCGCCAGCAGCCCCAAGGTTGTAGGGCGGTCCCAAGAGACCCAGTACTTC. Its protein is CASSPKVVGRSQETQYF.

This clonotype was observed many times. V usage is TRBV7-9 and J usage is TRBJ1-1; no clear D. Germline V gene lookup returns CDR1 SEHNR and CDR2 FQNEAQ (reference sequence). The V end lost 5 bases, the J end lost 3 bases, and 10 bases lay between the germline ends. The CDR3 totals 13 residues. The CDR3 region is CASSDPWHTEAFF. As DNA, the CDR3 is TGTGCCAGCAGCGATCCCTGGCACACTGAAGCTTTCTTT.

This clonotype was seen a few times. This rearrangement joins TRBV30 to TRBJ1-5; 7 nucleotides match TRBD1. Germline CDR1 GTSNPN, CDR2 SVGIG (reference sequence). Losses at the gene ends were 5 bases for V and 5 bases for J; bases not matched to a gene: 9. CDR3 length: 14 residues. The CDR3 coding sequence is TGTGCCTGGTCCTACAGGGGCTTTGATCAGCCCCAGCATTTT. Translating gives CAWSYRGFDQPQHF.

This clonotype was observed at least ten times. J is TRBJ1-1 and V is TRBV19, with 8 bases aligning to TRBD1. This CDR3 comprises 14 residues. CDR1 is LNHDA, CDR2 SQIVND, per germline (reference sequence). V lost 4 bases, J lost 10 bases, and 11 bases stayed unmatched. CDR3 in DNA: TGTGCCAGTAGTACCGGGACAGGTGCATTCCCAGCTTTCTTT. Amino acid sequence: CASSTGTGAFPAFF.